This T cell receptor (beta chain) was observed in a study of blood T cell repertoires in COVID-19. The overall study: The origin of the acute and convalescent COVID-19 samples was the United States, Italy and Spain. From T cells, B-cell-depleted T cells, or PBMCs came the material, which was cDNA or gDNA.

There are 15 residues in the CDR3. In germline, CDR1 is MGHDK, CDR2 SYGVNS. J was trimmed by 2 bases and V by 3 bases; bases with no gene match: 2. In the original processing: It was from reference gene primer amplification that nucleated cell counts were estimated. Profiled with immunoSEQ multiplex PCR; TCRdb holds only in-frame clones, not every one. That table is the source of V, J and clone size, and D and trimming were worked out from the DNA. Of about 210,000 clones listed, 83% are singletons. This chain links TRBV25-1 with TRBJ2-1; 9 bases fit TRBD1. The sample was peripheral blood. This sequence originates from a woman in her forties with active or convalescent COVID-19. The CDR3 DNA reads as TGTGCCAGCAGTGAGACAGGGGGGCCCTACAATGAGCAGTTCTTC. Translated: CASSETGGPYNEQFF.